These 19 T cell receptor beta chains originate from one sample sequenced in a study of cytomegalovirus exposure and HLA in healthy donors. The study ran its PCR with 60 Vbeta and 13 Jbeta primers. The data were produced by immunoSEQ multiplex PCR, yet TCRdb's version contains in-frame clones alone and is incomplete. The sample has about 150,000 clones; more than 60% are singletons. Sequencing input: PBMCs. The receptors were sampled from a man aged 25-45 years in good health and CMV-seropositive.

This clone was counted only a few times. The rearrangement uses TRBV5-1 and TRBJ2-6, with D possibly being TRBD1 (5 bases). Trimming removed 0 bases at V and 0 bases at J, with 16 bases between. Germline CDR1 SGHRS, CDR2 YFSETQ. This CDR3 spans 19 amino acids. The CDR3, as DNA: TGCGCCAGCAGCTTGGGGACATTCATGGTAGCCTCTGGGGCCAACGTCCTGACTTTC. Amino acid sequence: CASSLGTFMVASGANVLTF.

J is TRBJ2-2 and V is TRBV7-3; TRBD2 matches 8 bases. This CDR3 is 16 amino acids long. Germline V gene data show CDR1 as SGHTA and CDR2 as FQGTGA. V gave up 3 bases and J gave up 7 bases; unmatched junction bases: 10. The CDR3, as DNA: TGTGCCAGCAGCTTGCCCTCGGTCGGGAGGGGCGGGGAGCTGTTTTTT. This encodes CASSLPSVGRGGELFF.

For the CDR3, the DNA is TGTGCCAGCACAGGGGGCGCGGGGGAAGAGACCCAGTACTTC. It is translated as CASTGGAGEETQYF. V is TRBV2 and J is TRBJ2-5, with D possibly TRBD1 on 8 matching bases. Trimming removed 7 bases at V and 3 bases at J, with 15 bases between. Germline V lookup: CDR1 SNHLY, CDR2 FYNNEI. This CDR3 is 14 amino acids long.

This clone turned up a few times. This chain joins TRBV29-1 and TRBJ2-5; D might be TRBD1 (6 bases). This CDR3 has 13 residues. The V and J ends lost 6 bases and 5 bases respectively, with 16 bases between them. The V gene's germline CDR1 is SQVTM and CDR2 ANQGSEA. As DNA, the CDR3 is TGCAGCGTCGACGACAGGATAAAGGAGACCCAGTACTTC. It specifies CSVDDRIKETQYF.

This clone was seen a handful of times. At one boundary the junction diverges from the germline segment, which might be a read error. The rearrangement links TRBV15 to TRBJ2-5; maybe TRBD2 (6 bases). Germline V gives CDR1 LNHNV, CDR2 YYDKDF (reference sequence). The CDR3 runs to 12 residues. The CDR3 DNA reads as TGTGCCACCAGCCTCGGGGGAGAGTCCCAGTACTTC. The encoded protein is CATSLGGESQYF.

The V and J genes are TRBV2 and TRBJ1-1, with D hard to call. V gave up 7 bases and J gave up 1 base, with 10 bases separating them. This CDR3 contains 13 residues. Germline assignment: CDR1 SNHLY and CDR2 FYNNEI. CDR3 sequence: CASMWQENTEAFF. The CDR3 DNA reads TGTGCCAGCATGTGGCAGGAGAACACTGAAGCTTTCTTT.

V usage is TRBV5-1 and J usage is TRBJ2-7; D unresolved. The CDR3 extends over 14 amino acids. Germline V gene data show CDR1 as SGHRS and CDR2 as YFSETQ. V dropped 1 base and J dropped 0 bases, with 8 bases sitting between them. The CDR3 loop is CASSLPPSSYEQYF. The DNA of the CDR3 is TGCGCCAGCAGCTTGCCACCCAGCTCCTACGAGCAGTACTTC. Full variable domain (outside the CDR3, taken from reference TRBV5-1 and TRBJ2-7): KAGVTQTPRYLIKTRGQQVTLSCSPISGHRSVSWYQQTPGQGLQFLFEYFSETQRNKGNFPGRFSGRQFSNSRSEMNVSTLELGDSALYLCASSLPPSSYEQYFGPGTRLTVT.

The V gene is TRBV5-4, the J gene TRBJ2-1, with TRBD2 matching over 14 bases. The germline gives CDR1 SGHNT, CDR2 YYREEE (reference sequence). The CDR3 is 16 amino acids. Trimming at V came to 4 bases and at J to 3 bases, leaving 3 bases not matched to a gene. CDR3 DNA: TGTGCCAGCAGCCGGGGACTAGCGGGAGTCTACAATGAGCAGTTCTTC. The encoded protein is CASSRGLAGVYNEQFF. Variable domain in full (rest from reference TRBV5-4 and TRBJ2-1): ETGVTQSPTHLIKTRGQQVTLRCSSQSGHNTVSWYQQALGQGPQFIFQYYREEENGRGNFPPRFSGLQFPNYSSELNVNALELDDSALYLCASSRGLAGVYNEQFFGPGTRLTVL.

This rearrangement joins TRBV6-1 to TRBJ1-2; 9 bases line up with TRBD1. CDR1 and CDR2 (germline): MNHNS, SASEGT. The CDR3 runs 17 residues. V was clipped by 3 bases and J by 9 bases; unmatched bases: 17. The CDR3 DNA reads as TGTGCCAGCAGTGAGGGTGGGGGACAGGGTTTTAGTGGGAGCTACACCTTC. Translation: CASSEGGGQGFSGSYTF.

This chain connects TRBV21-1 to TRBJ2-7; TRBD2 reflects the table's D call only, with no check against the DNA. TRBV21-1 is annotated as a pseudogene. CDR3 length: 14 amino acids. CDR3 DNA sequence: TGTGCCAGCAGCAAGGAGCGGGGGGAGTACGAGCAGTACTTC. Translating gives CASSKERGEYEQYF.

The chain recombines TRBV5-1 with TRBJ2-7; 9 nucleotides agree with TRBD1. Germline V gene sequence: CDR1 SGHRS, CDR2 YFSETQ. V lost 5 bases to trimming and J lost 6 bases; unmatched junction nucleotides: 6. The CDR3 is 13 amino acids. This CDR3 is CASSGTGSPEQYF. In DNA, the CDR3 is TGCGCCAGCAGTGGGACAGGGAGTCCCGAGCAGTACTTC.

The CDR3 protein is CASSLGTDYEQYF. Written as DNA, the CDR3 is TGTGCCAGCAGTTTAGGGACAGACTACGAGCAGTACTTC. The rearrangement uses TRBV28 and TRBJ2-7; 7 positions agree with TRBD1. This CDR3 comprises 13 residues. Trimming cost V 2 bases and J 3 bases; bases outside gene matches: 1. Germline V gives CDR1 MDHEN, CDR2 SYDVKM.

This chain joins TRBV6-5 and TRBJ1-2, with D unresolved. Germline CDR1 is MNHEY and CDR2 is SVGAGI. The CDR3 sequence is 13 residues long. Trimming shortened V by 5 bases and J by 4 bases, and 11 bases separated the two germline ends. CDR3 coding DNA: TGTGCCAGCAGTGCGTCCCTAATCTATGGCTACACCTTC. Protein: CASSASLIYGYTF.

V is TRBV2 and J is TRBJ1-2, with 8 bases identical to TRBD1. V lost 6 bases to trimming and J lost 4 bases; unmatched junction nucleotides: 10. The CDR3 is 15 amino acids. Germline V lookup: CDR1 SNHLY, CDR2 FYNNEI. The CDR3 here is CASRRGAGTGYGYTF. Here the CDR3 DNA reads TGTGCCAGCAGGAGGGGGGCCGGGACAGGCTATGGCTACACCTTC.

This CDR3 is CASSLQTGAYEQYF. CDR3 coding DNA: TGCGCCAGCAGCCTCCAAACAGGGGCCTACGAGCAGTACTTC. The chain uses TRBV4-1 and TRBJ2-7, with 7 bases matching TRBD1. V shed 4 bases, J shed 2 bases, and the junction held 5 bases outside the gene matches. The CDR3 spans 14 residues. Germline V gene sequence: CDR1 MGHRA, CDR2 YSYEKL.

This clone was detected a few times. CDR3 sequence: CASSYKFESSYEQYF. The DNA for the CDR3 is TGTGCCAGCAGTTACAAGTTTGAGAGCTCCTACGAGCAGTACTTC. The chain employs TRBV6-6 and TRBJ2-5, with no clear D. The DNA end favors TRBJ2-7, so the J call may be wrong. Germline V gives CDR1 MNHNY, CDR2 SVGAGI (reference sequence). The CDR3 sequence is 15 residues long.

The table lists this clone with a count of one. V gene TRBV11-3 combines with J gene TRBJ2-7; 8 bases agree with TRBD1. This CDR3 is 17 amino acids long. V lost 6 bases and J lost 4; bases outside the gene matches: 17. Germline values: CDR1 SGHNT, CDR2 YENEEA. The CDR3 coding sequence is TGTGCCAGCAGGACCAATGCCGGGGACAGGTCACCGTACGAGCAGTACTTC. Encoded protein: CASRTNAGDRSPYEQYF.

The CDR3, as DNA: TGTGCCAGCAGCGTTGCGGCGGGAGGGTTTCAAGAGACCCAGTACTTC. It translates to CASSVAAGGFQETQYF. The chain uses TRBV9 and TRBJ2-5; 9 bases line up with TRBD2. The CDR3 has 16 amino acids. Trimming cost V 2 bases and J 2 bases; bases outside gene matches: 7. Germline values: CDR1 SGDLS, CDR2 YYNGEE.

V gene TRBV2 combines with J gene TRBJ2-2, with 9 bases identical to TRBD2. Trimming at V came to 6 bases and at J to 7 bases, leaving 9 bases not matched to a gene. The CDR3 extends over 15 amino acids. Germline V lookup: CDR1 SNHLY, CDR2 FYNNEI. The CDR3 sequence is CASSRIAGVIGELFF. CDR3 in DNA: TGTGCCAGCAGCCGTATAGCGGGAGTAATCGGGGAGCTGTTTTTT.